A selection of T cell receptor beta chains follows, all from one sample in a study of identical twins. TCRdb re-called the 5' RACE reads through MiXCR, storing one row per CDR3 protein. Of around 1.7 million distinct CDR3 sequences listed, less than 35% are singletons. Material for sequencing was cord blood. Source of these receptors: a newborn girl in good health. CDR3s include the opening cysteine and the closing phenylalanine or tryptophan. D genes are given only for firm matches. Size is omitted from some rows. Given values are once, few, many or a class for expanded clones.

clone size	V gene	D gene	J gene	CDR3 protein	CDR3 DNA
-	TRBV20-1	-	TRBJ2-5	CSAMRASYLFETQYF	TGCAGTGCTATGAGGGCTAGCTACCTGTTTGAGACCCAGTACTTC
few	TRBV9	-	TRBJ2-1	CASSTLGSYNEQFF	TGTGCCAGCAGCACCCTCGGGAGCTACAATGAGCAGTTCTTC
-	TRBV27	-	TRBJ1-2	CASSSRLGYGYTF	TGTGCCAGCAGTTCACGACTGGGCTATGGCTACACCTTC
-	TRBV9	TRBD1	TRBJ1-2	CASSPRQGSYGYTF	TGTGCCAGCAGCCCCCGACAGGGTTCCTATGGCTACACCTTC
-	TRBV10-3	-	TRBJ1-4	CAISPDRNGKLFF	TGTGCCATCAGTCCGGACAGAAATGGAAAACTGTTTTTT
-	TRBV6-6	-	TRBJ1-2	CASSYSATNYGYTF	TGTGCCAGCAGTTACTCTGCGACTAACTATGGCTACACCTTC
once	TRBV4-1	-	TRBJ2-1	CASSLSVLGSYNEQFF	TGCGCCAGCAGCCTGTCCGTTCTGGGGTCCTACAATGAGCAGTTCTTC
-	TRBV20-1	TRBD2	TRBJ2-3	CSAREMGLATDTQYF	TGCAGTGCTAGAGAGATGGGACTAGCCACAGATACGCAGTATTTT
-	TRBV20-1	-	TRBJ2-3	CSASIHRAYF	TGCAGTGCTAGCATCCATCGGGCGTATTTT
many	TRBV5-1	-	TRBJ2-1	CASSLETAYNEQFF	TGCGCCAGCAGCTTGGAGACAGCTTACAATGAGCAGTTCTTC
few	TRBV12-3/TRBV12-4	-	TRBJ1-1	CASSSSTGNTEAFF	TGTGCCAGCAGTTCGTCGACAGGGAACACTGAAGCTTTCTTT
few	TRBV4-1	TRBD2	TRBJ2-1	CASSRLTSIVGNEQFF	TGCGCCAGCAGCCGCTTGACTAGCATAGTGGGCAATGAGCAGTTCTTC
-	TRBV20-1	TRBD2	TRBJ2-3	CSASGIAGVEDTQYF	TGCAGTGCCTCTGGGATAGCGGGGGTGGAAGATACGCAGTATTTT
-	TRBV12-3/TRBV12-4	TRBD2	TRBJ2-3	CASRQTSGRSDTQYF	TGTGCCAGCAGGCAGACTAGCGGGAGATCAGATACGCAGTATTTT
-	TRBV10-3	-	TRBJ1-1	CAVTAGQSKGGAFF	TGTGCCGTCACTGCTGGACAGTCGAAAGGGGGAGCTTTCTTT
few	TRBV28	TRBD2	TRBJ2-4	CASSRGLADPWEQYF	TGTGCCAGCAGCCGGGGACTAGCGGACCCGTGGGAGCAGTACTTC
-	TRBV10-3	TRBD2	TRBJ2-3	CAISGSGLAVFTDTQYF	TGTGCCATCAGTGGATCGGGACTAGCGGTTTTCACAGATACGCAGTATTTT
many	TRBV4-2	TRBD1	TRBJ2-7	CASSQDTGGYEQYF	TGTGCCAGCAGCCAAGATACAGGGGGCTACGAGCAGTACTTC
-	TRBV20-1	-	TRBJ1-5	CSASGDNNQPQHF	TGCAGTGCTAGTGGGGACAACAATCAGCCCCAGCATTTT
-	TRBV6-9	TRBD2	TRBJ2-1	CASSYFGRTSGYYNEQFF	TGTGCCAGCAGTTATTTCGGCAGAACTAGCGGCTATTACAATGAGCAGTTCTTC
few	TRBV20-1	-	TRBJ2-7	CSASLASSVYNEQYF	TGCAGTGCTAGTTTGGCTAGCTCGGTGTACAATGAGCAGTACTTC
-	TRBV7-9	TRBD1	TRBJ1-5	CASSLKKGTGVPNQPQHF	TGTGCCAGCAGCTTGAAGAAGGGGACAGGGGTTCCCAATCAGCCCCAGCATTTT
few	TRBV12-3/TRBV12-4	TRBD2	TRBJ2-1	CASSQGLAGAFF	TGTGCCAGCAGTCAAGGACTAGCGGGTGCGTTCTTC
few	TRBV3-1	TRBD1	TRBJ1-2	CASSPGDRGAGGYTF	TGTGCCAGCAGCCCAGGGGACAGGGGGGCCGGTGGCTACACCTTC
few	TRBV4-1	-	TRBJ2-3	CASSRSSFTDTQYF	TGCGCCAGCAGCCGTAGTAGCTTCACAGATACGCAGTATTTT
-	TRBV28	TRBD1	TRBJ1-5	CASSLHGTGSNQPQHF	TGTGCCAGCAGTTTACACGGGACAGGGTCCAATCAGCCCCAGCATTTT
-	TRBV20-1	-	TRBJ1-5	CSARAQRGSNQPQHF	TGCAGTGCTAGGGCTCAGAGGGGTAGCAATCAGCCCCAGCATTTT
few	TRBV7-9	TRBD2	TRBJ2-3	CASSLSLAGTSTDTQYF	TGTGCCAGCAGCTTATCCCTAGCGGGGACCTCCACAGATACGCAGTATTTT
-	TRBV5-1	TRBD2	TRBJ2-3	CASSSDRTSPDTQYF	TGCGCCAGCAGCTCGGACCGGACTAGTCCGGATACGCAGTATTTT
few	TRBV19	-	TRBJ2-3	CASSIVGRDTDTQYF	TGTGCCAGTAGTATAGTAGGCAGGGACACAGATACGCAGTATTTT
few	TRBV20-1	-	TRBJ1-5	CSALDSLNQPQHF	TGCAGTGCTCTAGACAGCCTCAATCAGCCCCAGCATTTT
-	TRBV28	-	TRBJ1-1	CASSSGGSETEAFF	TGTGCCAGCAGTTCAGGTGGGTCGGAGACTGAAGCTTTCTTT
-	TRBV20-1	TRBD2	TRBJ2-1	CSASGRLAGEQFF	TGCAGTGCTAGTGGTAGACTAGCGGGAGAGCAGTTCTTC
few	TRBV6-1	-	TRBJ1-5	CASSEVGHFSNQPQHF	TGTGCCAGCAGTGAAGTTGGGCACTTTAGCAATCAGCCCCAGCATTTT
-	TRBV5-1	TRBD1	TRBJ2-7	CASSLPGGRYEQYF	TGCGCCAGCAGCTTACCAGGGGGCCGGTACGAGCAGTACTTC
-	TRBV6-2/TRBV6-3	-	TRBJ2-3	CASRRDRADTQYF	TGTGCCAGCCGGCGGGACCGCGCCGATACGCAGTATTTT
few	TRBV20-1	-	TRBJ1-5	CSARDLPRRNQPQHF	TGCAGTGCTAGAGATCTTCCCCGGCGGAATCAGCCCCAGCATTTT
-	TRBV20-1	-	TRBJ1-1	CSASLVTEAFF	TGCAGTGCTAGCTTGGTTACTGAAGCTTTCTTT
few	TRBV20-1	-	TRBJ2-7	CSVVETYEQYF	TGCAGTGTGGTGGAAACCTACGAGCAGTACTTC
-	TRBV28	TRBD2	TRBJ2-5	CASSLVLAETQETQYF	TGTGCCAGCAGTTTAGTACTAGCGGAGACCCAAGAGACCCAGTACTTC
few	TRBV2	-	TRBJ1-5	CASSDQGGYSNQPQHF	TGTGCCAGCAGTGACCAGGGAGGCTATAGCAATCAGCCCCAGCATTTT
-	TRBV10-3	-	TRBJ1-2	CAVSPLGGYDGYTF	TGTGCCGTCAGTCCTTTGGGGGGGTATGATGGCTACACCTTC
-	TRBV6-6	-	TRBJ1-4	CAGSTGREGGKLFF	TGTGCCGGCAGTACCGGTAGGGAGGGGGGAAAACTGTTTTTT
-	TRBV10-3	-	TRBJ1-1	CAISEAGDTEAFF	TGTGCCATCAGTGAAGCAGGCGACACTGAAGCTTTCTTT
few	TRBV28	-	TRBJ2-1	CASSLEGRRNEQFF	TGTGCCAGCAGTTTGGAGGGGCGCCGGAATGAGCAGTTCTTC
-	TRBV29-1	TRBD2	TRBJ2-3	CSVERRGDGTDTQYF	TGCAGCGTTGAACGGCGGGGGGACGGCACAGATACGCAGTATTTT
many	TRBV5-1	-	TRBJ2-3	CASSLDLSTDTQYF	TGCGCCAGCAGCTTGGATCTCAGCACAGATACGCAGTATTTT
few	TRBV5-1	-	TRBJ2-4	CASSFSARLYNEQYF	TGCGCCAGCAGCTTTTCGGCGCGCCTCTACAATGAGCAGTACTTC
-	TRBV4-2	-	TRBJ1-6	CASSQAGFDSPLHF	TGTGCCAGCAGCCAAGCGGGATTTGATTCACCCCTCCACTTT